These 14 T cell receptor beta chains were sequenced from one sample in a study of blood T cell repertoires in COVID-19. The assay was immunoSEQ multiplex PCR, and TCRdb's table has in-frame clones only and misses some. The sample gives fewer than 200,000 clones, roughly four fifths of which show up once; 6% to 8% is in the top ten. The sample taken for sequencing was peripheral blood. The receptors derive from a woman aged 70-85 years with COVID-19, enrolled during active disease.

This clone occurred once. V usage is TRBV18 and J usage is TRBJ2-7; 7 positions agree with TRBD1. Germline CDR1 KGHSH, CDR2 LQKENI. Trimming at V came to 1 base and at J to 3 bases, leaving 3 bases not matched to a gene. The CDR3 loop spans 14 amino acids. The CDR3 DNA is TGTGCCAGCTCACCACACCGGGACAGCTACGAGCAGTACTTC. It codes for CASSPHRDSYEQYF.

This chain links TRBV18 with TRBJ1-1; D ambiguous. V lost 2 bases to trimming and J lost 1 base, with 8 bases between them. This CDR3 contains 14 residues. Germline V gene lookup returns CDR1 KGHSH and CDR2 LQKENI. CDR3 sequence: CASSPMAGNTEAFF. The CDR3 DNA reads TGTGCCAGCTCACCAATGGCAGGGAACACTGAAGCTTTCTTT.

This rearrangement joins TRBV27 to TRBJ1-2, with 10 bases aligning to TRBD1. The CDR3 is 15 amino acids. The V segment lost 3 bases and the J segment 1 base; nucleotides outside the gene matches: 2. Germline CDR1 and CDR2: MNHEY and SMNVEV (reference sequence). The CDR3 region has the DNA TGTGCCAGCAGTTTCGGGACAGGGGTTAACTATGGCTACACCTTC. This sequence encodes CASSFGTGVNYGYTF.

This sequence joins TRBV5-1 and TRBJ2-5, with 8 bases lining up with TRBD2. CDR3 length: 15 amino acids. The V gene's germline CDR1 is SGHRS and CDR2 YFSETQ. J gave up 2 bases and V 0 bases, and 3 bases lay outside the gene matches. The CDR3 reads CASSLDGTRQETQYF. In DNA, the CDR3 is TGCGCCAGCAGCTTGGACGGGACTAGACAAGAGACCCAGTACTTC.

The chain carries TRBV11-2 and TRBJ2-2, with D maybe TRBD1 (6 bases). Germline V gene data show CDR1 as SGHAT and CDR2 as FQNNGV. The CDR3 runs to 16 residues. V was cut by 2 bases and J by 0 bases, with 10 bases left in between. Here the CDR3 DNA reads TGTGCCAGCAGCTTAACAGGGACCGCGAACACCGGGGAGCTGTTTTTT. It is translated as CASSLTGTANTGELFF.

With respect to this clone: This specimen includes other DNA sequences encoding the same CDR3. The rearrangement joins TRBV30 to TRBJ1-6; TRBD1 agrees at 7 bases. The CDR3 is made up of 14 amino acids. Trimming at V came to 2 bases and at J to 8 bases, leaving 6 bases not matched to a gene. The germline gives CDR1 GTSNPN, CDR2 SVGIG (reference sequence). CDR3 in DNA: TGTGCCTGGAGTCTAGGGGGCCTGGATTCACCCCTCCACTTT. This codes for CAWSLGGLDSPLHF.

This chain connects TRBV10-3 to TRBJ1-2; 10 bases line up with TRBD1. Germline trimming cut 5 bases from V and 8 bases from J; bases unmatched to any gene: 5. The CDR3 sequence is 13 residues long. Germline V gene sequence: CDR1 ENHRY, CDR2 SYGVKD. CDR3 sequence: CAISPGQGRGYTF. CDR3 DNA: TGTGCCATCAGTCCGGGACAGGGGAGAGGCTACACCTTC.

The V and J genes are TRBV10-1 and TRBJ2-5, with D perhaps TRBD1 (5 bases). The germline gives CDR1 WNHNN, CDR2 SYGVQD (reference sequence). This CDR3 is built from 14 residues. With 4 bases removed from V and 5 bases from J, the gap between germline ends came to 14 bases. The CDR3 region has the DNA TGCGCCAGCAGTGGCAGGGATAAGATCGAGACCCAGTACTTC. Translating gives CASSGRDKIETQYF.

J is TRBJ2-3 and V is TRBV4-2; D is possibly TRBD2 (5 bases). Between the trimmed V and J ends, which lost 0 bases and 3 bases, there was a span of 10 bases. This CDR3 spans 15 amino acids. CDR1 and CDR2 (germline): LGHNA, YNFKEQ. The CDR3 DNA follows: TGTGCCAGCAGCCAAGAGGAGGTTCGGACAGATACGCAGTATTTT. As protein: CASSQEEVRTDTQYF.

This rearrangement joins TRBV14 to TRBJ1-2, with TRBD1 matching 9 bases. This CDR3 is 14 amino acids long. The germline CDR1 and CDR2 sequences are SGHDN and FVKESK. Trimming removed 4 bases from V and 3 bases from J; junction bases left unmatched: 3. The CDR3 reads CASSLRTGDYGYTF. In nucleotides, the CDR3 is TGTGCCAGCAGCCTACGGACAGGGGACTATGGCTACACCTTC.

The chain has TRBV28 and TRBJ1-5; D remains ambiguous. V was shortened by 5 bases and J by 4 bases, with 12 bases between the two germline ends. The CDR3 totals 14 residues. Germline-derived CDR1 and CDR2 are MDHEN and SYDVKM. CDR3 in DNA: TGTGCCAGCAGTGAGCTCTACGCGAATCAGCCCCAGCATTTT. Protein: CASSELYANQPQHF.

The chain uses TRBV28 and TRBJ2-5; the D is unclear. This CDR3 contains 15 residues. The germline V gene encodes CDR1 MDHEN and CDR2 SYDVKM. Trimming pared 2 bases from V and 5 bases from J, leaving 15 bases between. Here the CDR3 DNA reads TGTGCCAGCAGTTTAGCCCAGGTCGTCGGTGAGACCCAGTACTTC. Its translation is CASSLAQVVGETQYF.

This chain connects TRBV10-2 to TRBJ2-6; TRBD1 is a possible D gene (6 bases). V lost 3 bases and J 4 bases, leaving 13 bases between the germline ends. CDR1 and CDR2 (germline): WSHSY, SAAADI. The CDR3 is 16 amino acids. The CDR3 DNA sequence: TGCGCCAGCAGTGACCGTGCAGGGACAGGGGCCAACGTCCTGACTTTC. Its protein product is CASSDRAGTGANVLTF.

This chain joins TRBV2 and TRBJ1-2; 10 bases map to TRBD1. The ends lost 5 bases at V and 7 bases at J; junction bases unmatched: 7. The germline V gene encodes CDR1 SNHLY and CDR2 FYNNEI. CDR3 length equals 14 residues. DNA for the CDR3: TGTGCCAGCAGTAGACAGGGGGCCTATTCTGGCTACACCTTC. It yields the protein CASSRQGAYSGYTF.